The T cell receptor beta chain under discussion was sequenced for a study of blood T cell repertoires in COVID-19. Across the study: Samples of COVID-19 (acute and convalescent) were obtained from the United States, Italy and Spain. From T cells, B-cell-depleted T cells, or PBMCs came the material, which was cDNA or gDNA.

The Seattle site enrolled patients during active infection and followed them longitudinally. Clones were sequenced by immunoSEQ multiplex PCR, and TCRdb holds only the in-frame ones, with some missing. The profile shows approximately 390,000 clones, approximately 87% of them singletons. CDR3 length equals 9 residues. The V gene's germline CDR1 is DFQATT and CDR2 SNEGSKA (reference sequence). Deletions cut 8 bases from V and 7 bases from J, with 8 bases between. The sequenced sample was peripheral blood. The chain is built from TRBV20-1 and TRBJ1-1; the D is unclear. This receptor was identified in a woman in her sixties or seventies with COVID-19, enrolled during active disease. In DNA, the CDR3 is TGCAGTTCCGGGGATGAAGCTTTCTTT. Translated, it gives CSSGDEAFF.